This T cell receptor (beta chain) was sequenced for a study of T cells in Graves' hyperthyroidism and ophthalmopathy (dated by TCRdb to about 2019). In terms of the full investigation: To identify TCR V-J signatures that set the groups apart, the researchers used a discovery cohort of about a hundred patients, made up of around 40 with Graves' ophthalmopathy and about 59 with stable Graves' hyperthyroidism. The 90 to 100 discovery patients were randomly divided into training and test sets at a 7:3 ratio. Prospective prediction of ophthalmopathy was tested in an independent validation cohort of fewer than 20 hyperthyroidism patients and some 17 patients who later progressed to ophthalmopathy. After blood sampling, hyperthyroidism patients were treated with methimazole at a starting dose of 30 mg daily, and ophthalmopathy patients were treated with high-dose intravenous methylprednisolone. The paper describes TCR Vbeta CDR3 sequencing of some 130 peripheral blood samples, made up of fewer than 50 ophthalmopathy patients, roughly 72 hyperthyroidism patients and roughly 17 progressor patients. Thyroid tissue and blood T-cell repertoires from several Graves' hyperthyroidism patients were also compared in the study. The research as a whole found: In cross-validation, a model built on a 13 V-J signature told ophthalmopathy apart from stable hyperthyroidism with 87.88% sensitivity and approximately 81% specificity, and in testing the same model reached 80%/75%. Most expanded thyroid clonotypes (frequency above 0.001) were also detected in blood, a finding suggesting that blood repertoires may reflect thyroid immune responses. No statistical method was used to fix the sample size in advance, and group allocation was not hidden from the investigators. In validation, progression to ophthalmopathy was predicted by the model with 70% to 71% sensitivity and roughly 76% specificity, a median of about 6.8 months before onset.

A distance of 9 bases separates the germline ends of V and J, which lose 0 bases and 6 bases respectively. The germline V gene sets CDR1 to SGHDN and CDR2 to FVKESK. Counted from cysteine to phenylalanine, this CDR3 has 13 amino acids. The entry retains the CDR3 DNA only, 39 bases that are in frame from base 1. A patient counted as having stable Graves' hyperthyroidism if no progression to ophthalmopathy occurred over 18 months of follow-up. The hyperthyroidism patients were between 18 and 65 years old and newly diagnosed, with a disease duration of less than 2 months. Patients with uncontrolled infections, other autoimmune diseases, pregnancy or lactation were excluded. Diagnoses relied on clinical symptoms, serum thyroxine and TRAb, thyroid ultrasound and orbital computed tomography. Trizol reagent was used to extract total RNA, and RNA quality was then checked on an Agilent 2100 Bioanalyzer. This clonotype appeared many times. Its antigen remains unidentified. No clone much larger than this one lies a single base away; base qualities are absent.

Amplification of TCR beta CDR3 regions was carried out from RNA transcripts. For the first round of RT-PCR on the TCR CDR3, the HTBI primer set was used together with the Qiagen OneStep RT-PCR kit. Libraries were constructed in a second round of multiplex PCR, after which size selection and purification were carried out. The libraries were sequenced on an Illumina HiSeq2000 using paired-end 100 bp reads. The authors' pipeline ran thus. SOAPnuke was used to process the raw data, removing reads that contained adapters or uncalled bases, had a mean Phred below 15, or lacked an exact match to the constant primer or identifier. High-quality paired reads were merged with COPE v1.2.5, and unique nucleotide sequences were defined as clonotypes. Clonotypes were aligned to IMGT TRBV, TRBD and TRBJ reference segments using MiTCR v1.1. The analysis was restricted to V-J combinations with a frequency above 0.0001, which together covered 98% to 99.2% of the repertoires. A TCS score was defined as the ratio of F50 (clonal expansion) to E x V (chaos), with BLOSUM62-based TCRdist applied between CDR3 peptides within each V-J. Welch's t-statistics and random forest reduced around 550 V-J features to about 13, which were used in a naive Bayes classifier (R e1071). The similarity between thyroid and blood repertoires was quantified using the Morisita-Horn index. TCRdb redid the processing of the public reads, applying fastp at Q25 and MiXCR, and retained in-frame beta chains. Each CDR3 protein gets just one entry, which takes the most common genes and DNA from the rows behind it. These V and J calls rely on TCRdb rather than the paper's analysis. The sample table holds 610,000 or so distinct CDR3 sequences, of which more than 45% were seen once. The ten top clones hold around 7.7% of the sample.

The TCR sequence derives from a woman aged 18-29 years with Graves' hyperthyroidism. The rearranged chain carries TRBV14 and TRBJ2-7; the D gene assignment is ambiguous. The sample comprised peripheral blood or thyroid tissue (not recorded which). The encoded CDR3 is CASSQDWVGEQYF. The sequenced DNA is TGTGCCAGCAGCCAAGATTGGGTGGGCGAGCAGTACTTC.